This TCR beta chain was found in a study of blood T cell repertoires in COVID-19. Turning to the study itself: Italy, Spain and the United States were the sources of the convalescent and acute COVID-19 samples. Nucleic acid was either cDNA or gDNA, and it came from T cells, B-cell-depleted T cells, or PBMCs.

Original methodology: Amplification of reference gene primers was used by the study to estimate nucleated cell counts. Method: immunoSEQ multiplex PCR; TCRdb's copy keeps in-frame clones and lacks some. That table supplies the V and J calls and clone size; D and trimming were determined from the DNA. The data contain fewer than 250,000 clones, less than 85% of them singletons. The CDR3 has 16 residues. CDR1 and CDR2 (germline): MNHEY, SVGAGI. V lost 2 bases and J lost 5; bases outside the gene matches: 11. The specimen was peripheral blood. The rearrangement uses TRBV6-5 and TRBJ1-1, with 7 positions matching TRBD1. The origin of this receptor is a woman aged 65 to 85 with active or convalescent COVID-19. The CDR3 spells CASSYTSRTGRTEAFF. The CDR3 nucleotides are TGTGCCAGCAGTTACACCTCCCGGACAGGTCGGACTGAAGCTTTCTTT.